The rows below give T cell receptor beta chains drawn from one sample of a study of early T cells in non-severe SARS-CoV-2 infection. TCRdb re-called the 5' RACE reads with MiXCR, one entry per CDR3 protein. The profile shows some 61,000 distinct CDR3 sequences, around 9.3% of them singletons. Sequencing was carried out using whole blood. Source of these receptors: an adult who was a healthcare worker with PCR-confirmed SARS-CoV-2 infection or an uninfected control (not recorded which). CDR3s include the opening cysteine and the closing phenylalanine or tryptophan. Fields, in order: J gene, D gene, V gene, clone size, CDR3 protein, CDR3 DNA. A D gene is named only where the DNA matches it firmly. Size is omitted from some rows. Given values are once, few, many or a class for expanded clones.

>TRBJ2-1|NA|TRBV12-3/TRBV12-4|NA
CASSPPGGPIIYNEQFF
TGTGCCAGCAGTCCCCCCGGGGGGCCTATTATCTACAATGAGCAGTTCTTC
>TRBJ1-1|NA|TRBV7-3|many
CASSLAQNTEAFF
TGTGCCAGCAGCTTAGCACAGAACACTGAAGCTTTCTTT
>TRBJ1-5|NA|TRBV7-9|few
CASSPDGGPVQPQHF
TGTGCCAGCAGCCCGGACGGGGGCCCAGTTCAGCCCCAGCATTTT
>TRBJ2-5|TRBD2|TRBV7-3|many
CASSFTGGAGETQYF
TGTGCCAGCAGCTTTACCGGGGGGGCCGGAGAGACCCAGTACTTC
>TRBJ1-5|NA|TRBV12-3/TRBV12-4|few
CASTSVNSNQPQHF
TGTGCCAGCACTTCGGTGAATAGCAATCAGCCCCAGCATTTT
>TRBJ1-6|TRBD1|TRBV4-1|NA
CASSQWTPHRDSYNSPLHF
TGCGCCAGCAGCCAATGGACCCCACACCGGGACAGCTATAATTCACCCCTCCACTTT
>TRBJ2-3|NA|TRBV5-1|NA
CASSFKSHTDTQYF
TGCGCCAGCAGCTTTAAGAGCCACACAGATACGCAGTATTTT
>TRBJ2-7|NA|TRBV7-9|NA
CASSLDGLQYF
TGTGCCAGCAGCTTAGACGGGCTGCAGTACTTC
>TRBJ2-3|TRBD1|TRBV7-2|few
CASSRAPGQGSDTQYF
TGTGCCAGCAGCCGGGCGCCGGGACAGGGGTCAGATACGCAGTATTTT
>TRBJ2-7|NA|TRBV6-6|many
CASSYSRVRGLSYEQYF
TGTGCCAGCAGTTACTCGAGGGTACGGGGGCTTTCCTACGAGCAGTACTTC
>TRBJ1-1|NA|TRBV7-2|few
CASSLRHEAFF
TGTGCCAGCAGCTTACGGCATGAAGCTTTCTTT
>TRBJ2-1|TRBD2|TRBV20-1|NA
CSAVTSGGSNEQFF
TGCAGTGCTGTCACTAGCGGGGGATCCAATGAGCAGTTCTTC
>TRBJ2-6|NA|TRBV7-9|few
CASSFRGANVLTF
TGTGCCAGCAGCTTTAGAGGGGCCAACGTCCTGACTTTC
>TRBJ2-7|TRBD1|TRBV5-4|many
CASSPQGTGSHEQYF
TGTGCCAGCAGCCCTCAAGGGACAGGGAGCCACGAGCAGTACTTC
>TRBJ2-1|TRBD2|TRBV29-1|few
CSVGGLAGFSYNEQFF
TGCAGCGTAGGGGGACTAGCGGGTTTTTCCTACAATGAGCAGTTCTTC
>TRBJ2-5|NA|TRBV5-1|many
CASSLQPGTQETQYF
TGCGCCAGCAGCTTGCAACCGGGGACCCAAGAGACCCAGTACTTC
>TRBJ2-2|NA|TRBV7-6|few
CASSVGTNTGELFF
TGTGCCAGCAGTGTAGGGACCAACACCGGGGAGCTGTTTTTT
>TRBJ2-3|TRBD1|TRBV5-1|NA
CASSNRGQDTQYF
TGCGCCAGCTCCAACAGGGGGCAAGATACGCAGTATTTT
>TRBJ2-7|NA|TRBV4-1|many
CASSRGPSYEQYF
TGCGCCAGCAGCCGAGGGCCCTCCTACGAGCAGTACTTC
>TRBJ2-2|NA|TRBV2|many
CASRPITGELFF
TGTGCCAGCAGACCGATCACCGGGGAGCTGTTTTTT
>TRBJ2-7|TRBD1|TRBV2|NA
CASSGTDPVLEQYF
TGTGCCAGCTCCGGGACAGACCCTGTGTTGGAGCAGTACTTC
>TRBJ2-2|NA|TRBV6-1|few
CASSYQARNTGELFF
TGTGCCAGCAGTTATCAGGCGCGGAACACCGGGGAGCTGTTTTTT
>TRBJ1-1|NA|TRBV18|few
CASSPRTGSFTEAFF
TGTGCCAGCTCACCGCGGACGGGGTCTTTCACTGAAGCTTTCTTT
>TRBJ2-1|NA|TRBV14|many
CASSWWGDSYNEQFF
TGTGCCAGCAGCTGGTGGGGGGACTCCTACAATGAGCAGTTCTTC
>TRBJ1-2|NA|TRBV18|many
CASSPGGNNYGYTF
TGTGCCAGCTCACCCGGGGGGAATAACTATGGCTACACCTTC
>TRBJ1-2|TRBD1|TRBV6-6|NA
CASNGRTGSDYGYTF
TGTGCCAGCAATGGACGGACAGGCTCCGACTATGGCTACACCTTC
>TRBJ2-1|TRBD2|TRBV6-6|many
CASSYSVAGGYNEQFF
TGTGCCAGCAGTTACTCGGTAGCGGGGGGCTACAATGAGCAGTTCTTC
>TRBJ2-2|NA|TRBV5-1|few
CASSLGHTGELFF
TGCGCCAGCAGCTTGGGTCACACCGGGGAGCTGTTTTTT
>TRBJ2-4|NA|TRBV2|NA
CASSPEGLAKNIQYF
TGTGCCAGCAGCCCGGAAGGGCTAGCCAAAAACATTCAGTACTTC
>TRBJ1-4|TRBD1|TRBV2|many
CASRAPGTVNEKLFF
TGTGCCAGCAGGGCACCCGGGACAGTTAATGAAAAACTGTTTTTT
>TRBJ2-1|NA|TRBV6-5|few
CASIGGSLYNEQFF
TGTGCCAGCATAGGAGGGTCCCTCTACAATGAGCAGTTCTTC
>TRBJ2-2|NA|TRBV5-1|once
CVSSGGGANTGELFF
TGCGTCAGCAGCGGAGGGGGCGCGAACACCGGGGAGCTGTTTTTT
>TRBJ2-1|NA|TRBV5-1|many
CASIAGDSYNEQFF
TGCGCCAGCATCGCCGGGGATTCCTACAATGAGCAGTTCTTC
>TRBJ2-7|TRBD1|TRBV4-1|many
CASSHPGQGYEQYF
TGCGCCAGCAGCCACCCGGGACAGGGTTACGAGCAGTACTTC
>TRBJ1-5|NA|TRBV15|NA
CATRMREGQPQHF
TGTGCCACCAGGATGAGGGAGGGTCAGCCCCAGCATTTT
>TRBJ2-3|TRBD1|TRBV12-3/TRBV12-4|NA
CASWPGQEPTDTQYF
TGTGCCAGCTGGCCGGGACAGGAACCCACAGATACGCAGTATTTT
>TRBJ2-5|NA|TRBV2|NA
CATKGRANDETQYF
TGTGCCACCAAGGGCAGGGCAAACGATGAGACCCAGTACTTC
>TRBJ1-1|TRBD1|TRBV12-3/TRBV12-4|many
CASRQGVWTEAFF
TGTGCCAGCAGACAGGGGGTTTGGACTGAAGCTTTCTTT
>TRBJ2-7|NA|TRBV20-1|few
CSAKGLSSYEQYF
TGCAGTGCAAAGGGACTGTCTTCCTACGAGCAGTACTTC
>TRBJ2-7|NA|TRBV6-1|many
CASSVAGHREQYF
TGTGCCAGCAGTGTCGCCGGGCATCGCGAGCAGTACTTC
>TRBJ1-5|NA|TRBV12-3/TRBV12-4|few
CASSFSIAQQPQHF
TGTGCCAGCAGTTTTTCTATCGCGCAACAGCCCCAGCATTTT